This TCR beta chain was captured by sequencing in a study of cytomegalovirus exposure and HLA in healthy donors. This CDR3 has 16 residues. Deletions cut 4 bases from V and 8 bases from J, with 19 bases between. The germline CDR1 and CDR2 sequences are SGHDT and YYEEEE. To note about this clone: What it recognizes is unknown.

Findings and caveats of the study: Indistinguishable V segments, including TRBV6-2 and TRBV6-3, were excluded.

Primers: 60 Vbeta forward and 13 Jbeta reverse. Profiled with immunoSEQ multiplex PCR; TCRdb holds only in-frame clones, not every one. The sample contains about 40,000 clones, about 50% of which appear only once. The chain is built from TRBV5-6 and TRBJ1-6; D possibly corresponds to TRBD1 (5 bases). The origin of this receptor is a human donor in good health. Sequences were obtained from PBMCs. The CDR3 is CASSSTGTGVYSPLHF. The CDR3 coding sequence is TGTGCCAGCAGCAGTACCGGGACGGGGGTATATTCACCCCTCCACTTT.